A single sample gave rise to the 15 T cell receptor beta chains below, sequenced in a study of shared clonotypes between healthy human individuals. Sequencing was performed with immunoSEQ multiplex PCR; in TCRdb, only in-frame clones are kept and a portion is missing. The profile covers roughly 2,500,000 clones, with 90% to 95% appearing a single time and approximately 0.36% taken by the ten largest. Sequenced: naive CD4+ T cells from PBMCs. Documented subset: CD45RA+ positively selected. All receptors derive from a man between 18 and 29 years old in good health. Some clones in this sample may be carry-over from other donors' samples.

As for this clone: Other DNA sequences of this sample code for an identical CDR3. The rearrangement joins TRBV5-4 to TRBJ2-5; D remains unclear. Per the germline V gene, CDR1 is SGHNT and CDR2 is YYREEE (reference sequence). The CDR3 consists of 12 residues. Trimming removed 4 bases at V and 2 bases at J, with 6 bases between. This CDR3 is CASSRAQETQYF. For the CDR3, the DNA is TGTGCCAGCAGCAGGGCTCAAGAGACCCAGTACTTC.

V usage is TRBV27 and J usage is TRBJ2-7; possibly TRBD1 for D (5 bases). V lost 3 bases, J lost 6 bases, and 18 bases lay in between. Germline CDR1 and CDR2: MNHEY and SMNVEV (reference sequence). The CDR3 has 15 residues. DNA for the CDR3: TGTGCCAGCAGTTTGATGGGCAGGGCGAAGGGCGAGCAGTACTTC. Its protein is CASSLMGRAKGEQYF.

This chain links TRBV6-6 with TRBJ1-2, with no clear D. The CDR3 has 13 residues. Looked up from germline, CDR1 is MNHNY and CDR2 is SVGAGI (reference sequence). The V and J ends lost 3 bases and 0 bases respectively, with 5 bases between them. The CDR3 region has the DNA TGTGCCAGCAGTTATGGGGCTAACTATGGCTACACCTTC. Protein sequence: CASSYGANYGYTF.

The chain's CDR3 is CASSLALAGAYEQYF. In DNA form, the CDR3 reads TGTGCCAGCAGCTTAGCCCTAGCGGGAGCCTACGAGCAGTACTTC. V and J are TRBV7-8 and TRBJ2-7, with 10 bases fitting TRBD2. V shed 0 bases and J 2 bases; nucleotides not matched to a gene: 1. The CDR3 spans 15 residues. CDR1 is SGHVS, CDR2 FQNEAQ, per germline. The full variable domain, its missing parts supplied by reference TRBV7-8 and TRBJ2-7, is GAGVSQSPRYKVAKRGQDVALRCDPISGHVSLFWYQQALGQGPEFLTYFQNEAQLDKSGLPSDRFFAERPEGSVSTLKIQRTQQEDSAVYLCASSLALAGAYEQYFGPGTRLTVT.

The rearrangement links TRBV2 to TRBJ2-1, with 8 bases lining up with TRBD1. CDR3 length equals 13 residues. The germline V gene encodes CDR1 SNHLY and CDR2 FYNNEI. With V trimmed by 8 bases and J by 4 bases, 4 bases remained unmatched. The CDR3 DNA reads as TGTGCCAGCGGACGGACAGGGTACAATGAGCAGTTCTTC. This sequence encodes CASGRTGYNEQFF.

The chain links TRBV5-1 to TRBJ1-2, with TRBD1 matching 7 bases. The CDR3 is 15 amino acids. Looked up from germline, CDR1 is SGHRS and CDR2 is YFSETQ. With 4 bases clipped from V and 8 bases from J, the junction kept 14 bases outside the gene matches. CDR3 region: CASSPRGSGGDGYTF. The CDR3 coding sequence is TGCGCCAGCAGCCCCAGGGGATCAGGGGGAGACGGCTACACCTTC.

The rearrangement joins TRBV18 to TRBJ1-2; 7 nucleotides align to TRBD1. The ends lost 2 bases at V and 2 bases at J; junction bases unmatched: 17. The CDR3 loop spans 19 amino acids. Germline CDR1 and CDR2: KGHSH and LQKENI. Written as DNA, the CDR3 is TGTGCCAGCTCACCAACGATCGACAGGGCCGCCCCAACAAACTATGGCTACACCTTC. This sequence encodes CASSPTIDRAAPTNYGYTF.

This chain links TRBV15 with TRBJ2-2; a possible D gene is TRBD2 (5 bases). This CDR3 region has 14 residues. CDR1 is LNHNV and CDR2 is YYDKDF in the germline V gene (reference sequence). The germline V and J ends were trimmed by 8 bases and 1 base, with 11 bases remaining between them. The CDR3 region has the DNA TGTGCCACCTCCGGGGAATGGAACACCGGGGAGCTGTTTTTT. This translates into CATSGEWNTGELFF. The variable domain in full, with the rest retrieved from reference TRBV15 and TRBJ2-2, is DAMVIQNPRYQVTQFGKPVTLSCSQTLNHNVMYWYQQKSSQAPKLLFHYYDKDFNNEADTPDNFQSRRPNTSFCFLDIRSPGLGDTAMYLCATSGEWNTGELFFGEGSRLTVL.

Comment on this clone: Other DNA sequences from this sample encode an identical CDR3 as well. The rearrangement links TRBV6-5 to TRBJ1-1, with D maybe TRBD1 (5 bases). Germline CDR1 MNHEY, CDR2 SVGAGI. Trimming left V 0 bases short and J 3 bases short, with 8 bases between. The CDR3 loop spans 14 amino acids. In DNA form, the CDR3 reads TGTGCCAGCAGTTACTCGACCAGGGACACTGAAGCTTTCTTT. Protein: CASSYSTRDTEAFF.

On this clone itself: The identical CDR3 is also encoded by other nucleotide sequences in the sample. The chain employs TRBV28 and TRBJ2-1, with 12 bases lining up with TRBD2. The CDR3 is made up of 14 amino acids. Germline CDR1 and CDR2: MDHEN and SYDVKM. Losses at the gene ends were 5 bases for V and 6 bases for J; bases not matched to a gene: 2. The CDR3 DNA reads as TGTGCCAGCAGTAGGACTAGCGGGATCAATGAGCAGTTCTTC. Protein: CASSRTSGINEQFF.

The chain couples TRBV7-2 to TRBJ2-7; D not certain. This CDR3 has 17 amino acids. The germline V gene encodes CDR1 SGHTA and CDR2 FQGNSA. The V end was cut by 2 bases, the J end by 1 base, with 18 bases between. CDR3 coding DNA: TGTGCCAGCAGCTTACCCCCTGGCTCTTTCAAATCCTACGAGCAGTACTTC. Encoded protein: CASSLPPGSFKSYEQYF. The entire variable domain, with the rest obtained from reference TRBV7-2 and TRBJ2-7, is as follows: GAGVSQSPSNKVTEKGKDVELRCDPISGHTALYWYRQSLGQGLEFLIYFQGNSAPDKSGLPSDRFSAERTGGSVSTLTIQRTQQEDSAVYLCASSLPPGSFKSYEQYFGPGTRLTVT.

V and J are TRBV7-9 and TRBJ2-2; 16 nucleotides align to TRBD2. Germline lookup yields CDR1 SEHNR and CDR2 FQNEAQ (reference sequence). Trimming removed 5 bases from V and 6 bases from J; junction bases left unmatched: 6. The CDR3 runs to 17 residues. CDR3 in amino acids: CASSPGLAGGVAGELFF. The CDR3 DNA reads TGTGCCAGCAGCCCGGGACTAGCGGGAGGGGTCGCCGGGGAGCTGTTTTTT.

This chain joins TRBV4-1 and TRBJ2-7; D might be TRBD2 (5 bases). The CDR3 contains 15 residues. The germline V gene has CDR1 MGHRA and CDR2 YSYEKL. Trimming took off 3 bases at V and 3 bases at J, with 15 bases between the two ends. In DNA, the CDR3 is TGCGCCAGCAGCCAGAGAAGGAGGTTTTACTACGAGCAGTACTTC. Its protein product is CASSQRRRFYYEQYF.

The rearrangement links TRBV11-2 to TRBJ2-7; 8 bases map to TRBD1. CDR3 length: 15 residues. Germline loops: CDR1 SGHAT, CDR2 FQNNGV. Trimming cost V 3 bases and J 6 bases; bases outside gene matches: 10. The CDR3 is CASSLTGADHSEQYF. CDR3 nucleotide sequence: TGTGCCAGCAGCTTGACAGGGGCCGATCATTCCGAGCAGTACTTC.

The chain uses TRBV5-1 and TRBJ2-2; no clear D. The germline V and J ends were trimmed by 0 bases and 1 base, with 10 bases remaining between them. Germline values: CDR1 SGHRS, CDR2 YFSETQ. The CDR3 runs to 16 residues. The CDR3, as DNA: TGCGCCAGCAGCTTGGAGGGTCTCGGGAACACCGGGGAGCTGTTTTTT. This encodes CASSLEGLGNTGELFF.